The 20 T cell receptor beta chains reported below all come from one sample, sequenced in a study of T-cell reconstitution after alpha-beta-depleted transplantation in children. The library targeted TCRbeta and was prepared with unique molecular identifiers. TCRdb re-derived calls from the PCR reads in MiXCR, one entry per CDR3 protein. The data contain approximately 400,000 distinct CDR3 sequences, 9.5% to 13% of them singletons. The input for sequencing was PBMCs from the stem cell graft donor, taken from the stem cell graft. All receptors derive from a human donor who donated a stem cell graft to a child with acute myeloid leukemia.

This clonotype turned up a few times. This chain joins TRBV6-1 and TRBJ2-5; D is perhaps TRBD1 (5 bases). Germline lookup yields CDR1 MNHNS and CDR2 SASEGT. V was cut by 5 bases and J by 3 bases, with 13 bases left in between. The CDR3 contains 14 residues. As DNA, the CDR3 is TGTGCCAGCAGTCTCTACGACAGAGAAGAGACCCAGTACTTC. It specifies CASSLYDREETQYF.

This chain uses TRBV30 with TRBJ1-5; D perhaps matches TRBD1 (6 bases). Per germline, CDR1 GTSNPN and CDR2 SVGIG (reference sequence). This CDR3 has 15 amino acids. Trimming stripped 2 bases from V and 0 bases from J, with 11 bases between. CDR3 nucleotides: TGTGCCTGGAGTCAGCAGGGGAATAGCAATCAGCCCCAGCATTTT. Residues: CAWSQQGNSNQPQHF.

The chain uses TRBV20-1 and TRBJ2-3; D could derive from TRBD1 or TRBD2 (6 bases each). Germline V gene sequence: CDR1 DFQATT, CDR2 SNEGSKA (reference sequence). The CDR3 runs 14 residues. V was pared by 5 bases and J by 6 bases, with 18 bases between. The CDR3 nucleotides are TGCAGTGCTTTCTTCGGGGGCCTAAAGGATACGCAGTATTTT. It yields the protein CSAFFGGLKDTQYF.

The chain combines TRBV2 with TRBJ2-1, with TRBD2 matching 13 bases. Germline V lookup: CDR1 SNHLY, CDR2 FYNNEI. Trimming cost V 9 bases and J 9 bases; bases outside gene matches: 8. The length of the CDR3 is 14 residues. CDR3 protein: CARGTSGGAIEQFF. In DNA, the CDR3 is TGTGCCAGGGGAACTAGCGGGGGGGCGATTGAGCAGTTCTTC.

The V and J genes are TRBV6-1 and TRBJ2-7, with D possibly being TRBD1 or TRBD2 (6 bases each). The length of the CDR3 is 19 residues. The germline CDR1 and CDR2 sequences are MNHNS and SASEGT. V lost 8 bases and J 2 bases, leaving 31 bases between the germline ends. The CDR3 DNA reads TGTGCCAGCCGAACCCCTACAGGGATGAGTAGCGGATTAACCTACGAGCAGTACTTC. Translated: CASRTPTGMSSGLTYEQYF.

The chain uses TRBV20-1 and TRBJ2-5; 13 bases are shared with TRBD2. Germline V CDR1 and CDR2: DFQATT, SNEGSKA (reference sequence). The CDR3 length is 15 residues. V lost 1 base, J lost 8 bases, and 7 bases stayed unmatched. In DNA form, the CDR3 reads TGCAGTGCTAGAGTAACTAGCGGGGGGGGCTATACCCAGTACTTC. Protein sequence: CSARVTSGGGYTQYF.

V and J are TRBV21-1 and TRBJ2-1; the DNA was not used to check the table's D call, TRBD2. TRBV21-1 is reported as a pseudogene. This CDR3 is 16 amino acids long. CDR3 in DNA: TGCCCGCAAAAGGGTCTAGCGGGGGGGACCTACAATGAGCAGTTCTTC. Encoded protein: CPQKGLAGGTYNEQFF.

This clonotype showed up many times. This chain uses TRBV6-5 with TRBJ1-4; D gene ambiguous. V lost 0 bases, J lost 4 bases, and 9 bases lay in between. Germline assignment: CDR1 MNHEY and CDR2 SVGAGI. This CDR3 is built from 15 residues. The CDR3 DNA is TGTGCCAGCAGTTACTCTACCCTCGTTAATGAAAAACTGTTTTTT. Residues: CASSYSTLVNEKLFF.

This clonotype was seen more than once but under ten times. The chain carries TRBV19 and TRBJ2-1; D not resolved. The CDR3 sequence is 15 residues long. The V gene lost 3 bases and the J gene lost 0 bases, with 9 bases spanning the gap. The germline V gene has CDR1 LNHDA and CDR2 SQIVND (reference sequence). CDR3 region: CASSMDGSSYNEQFF. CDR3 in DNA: TGTGCCAGTAGTATGGACGGCAGCTCCTACAATGAGCAGTTCTTC. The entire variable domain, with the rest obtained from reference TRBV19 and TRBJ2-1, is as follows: DGGITQSPKYLFRKEGQNVTLSCEQNLNHDAMYWYRQDPGQGLRLIYYSQIVNDFQKGDIAEGYSVSREKKESFPLTVTSAQKNPTAFYLCASSMDGSSYNEQFFGPGTRLTVL.

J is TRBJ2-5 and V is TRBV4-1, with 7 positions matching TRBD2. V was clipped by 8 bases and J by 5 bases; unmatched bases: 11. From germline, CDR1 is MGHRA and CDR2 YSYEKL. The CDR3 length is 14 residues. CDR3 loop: CASGAVLGGETQYF. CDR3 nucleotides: TGCGCCAGCGGAGCAGTTTTGGGGGGGGAGACCCAGTACTTC.

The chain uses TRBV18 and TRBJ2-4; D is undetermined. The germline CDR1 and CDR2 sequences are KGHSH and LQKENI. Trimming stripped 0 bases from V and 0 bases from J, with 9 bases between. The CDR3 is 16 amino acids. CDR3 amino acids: CASSPPNVGAKNIQYF. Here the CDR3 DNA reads TGTGCCAGCTCACCACCGAATGTAGGAGCCAAAAACATTCAGTACTTC.

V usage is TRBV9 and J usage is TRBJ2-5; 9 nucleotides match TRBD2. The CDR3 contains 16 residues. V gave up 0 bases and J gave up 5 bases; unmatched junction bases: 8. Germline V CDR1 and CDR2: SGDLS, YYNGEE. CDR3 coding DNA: TGTGCCAGCAGCGTAGGGATAGCGGGAGCAATGGAGACCCAGTACTTC. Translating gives CASSVGIAGAMETQYF.

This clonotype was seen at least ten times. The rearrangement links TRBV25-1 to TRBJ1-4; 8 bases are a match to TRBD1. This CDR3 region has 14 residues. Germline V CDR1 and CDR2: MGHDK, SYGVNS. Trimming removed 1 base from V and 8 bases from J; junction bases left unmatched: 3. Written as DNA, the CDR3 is TGTGCCAGCAGTGAATTTGGGACAGGCGAAAAACTGTTTTTT. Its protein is CASSEFGTGEKLFF.

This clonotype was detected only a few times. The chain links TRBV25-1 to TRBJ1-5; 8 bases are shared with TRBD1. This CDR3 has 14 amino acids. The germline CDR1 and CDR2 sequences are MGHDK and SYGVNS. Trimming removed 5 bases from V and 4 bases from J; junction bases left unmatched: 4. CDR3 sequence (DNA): TGTGCCAGCAGTCGGACAGGGCAGAATCAGCCCCAGCATTTT. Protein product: CASSRTGQNQPQHF.

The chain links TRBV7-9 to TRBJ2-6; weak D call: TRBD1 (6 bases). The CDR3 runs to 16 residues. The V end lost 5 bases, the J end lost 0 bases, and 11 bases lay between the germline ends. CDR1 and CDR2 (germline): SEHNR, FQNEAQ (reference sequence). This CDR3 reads CASSMNRDSGANVLTF. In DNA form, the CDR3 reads TGTGCCAGCAGCATGAACAGGGACTCTGGGGCCAACGTCCTGACTTTC.

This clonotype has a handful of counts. In nucleotides, the CDR3 is TGTGCCAGCAGTTCATTTCGACGTACCCGCGAGCAGTACTTC. The encoded protein is CASSSFRRTREQYF. J is TRBJ2-7 and V is TRBV6-5; D unresolved. The CDR3 is 14 amino acids. Trimming took off 4 bases at V and 6 bases at J, with 16 bases between the two ends. CDR1 MNHEY and CDR2 SVGAGI come from the germline V gene.

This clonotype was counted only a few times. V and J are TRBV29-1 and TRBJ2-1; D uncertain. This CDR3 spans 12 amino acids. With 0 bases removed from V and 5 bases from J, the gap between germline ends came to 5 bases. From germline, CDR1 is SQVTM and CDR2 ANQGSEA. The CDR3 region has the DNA TGCAGCGTTGAAGACCAGAACAATGAGCAGTTCTTC. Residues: CSVEDQNNEQFF.

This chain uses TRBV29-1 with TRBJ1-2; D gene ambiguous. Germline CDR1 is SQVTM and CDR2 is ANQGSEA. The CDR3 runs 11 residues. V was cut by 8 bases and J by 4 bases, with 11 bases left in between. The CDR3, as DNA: TGCAGCCACCAAGACTCCTATGGCTACACCTTC. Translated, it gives CSHQDSYGYTF.

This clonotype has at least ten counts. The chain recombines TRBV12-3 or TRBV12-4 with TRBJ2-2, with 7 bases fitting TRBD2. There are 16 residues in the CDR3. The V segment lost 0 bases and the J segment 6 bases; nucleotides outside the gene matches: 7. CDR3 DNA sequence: TGTGCCAGCAGTTTAGCCTTTCGGGGGGTGTCCGGGGAGCTGTTTTTT. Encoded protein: CASSLAFRGVSGELFF.

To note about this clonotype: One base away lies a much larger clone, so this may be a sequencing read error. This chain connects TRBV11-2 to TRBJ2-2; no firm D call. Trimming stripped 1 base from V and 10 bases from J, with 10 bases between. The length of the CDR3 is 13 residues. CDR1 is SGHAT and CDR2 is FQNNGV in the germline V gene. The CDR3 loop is CASSLGNSAELFF. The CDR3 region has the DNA TGTGCCAGCAGCTTAGGGAACAGCGCGGAGCTGTTTTTT.